This TCR beta chain derives from a study of OX40 agonist ivuxolimab in advanced cancers. With respect to this clone: Its antigen is unidentified.

People who had autoimmune disease history or systemic immunosuppression were excluded. Sequencing used immunoSEQ multiplex PCR; TCRdb keeps in-frame clones, though not all of them. The sample includes about 18,000 clones, around 70% of them seen just once. Whole-study results and caveats: Antigen specificity remained undetermined for the expanded peripheral T cells.

The CDR3 runs 12 residues. Trimming took off 8 bases at V and 6 bases at J, with 12 bases between the two ends. Looked up from germline, CDR1 is MNHNS and CDR2 is SASEGT. This sequence was found in an adult with an advanced solid tumor such as melanoma, head and neck, liver or kidney cancer. This sequence joins TRBV6-1 and TRBJ2-3; TRBD2 is a possible D gene (6 bases). The sample was CD4+ or CD8+ T cells sorted from blood, taken in a trial of the OX40 agonist ivuxolimab. The CDR3 DNA reads as TGTGCCAGCTCCGACGGAGGGGATACGCAGTATTTT. Translation: CASSDGGDTQYF.